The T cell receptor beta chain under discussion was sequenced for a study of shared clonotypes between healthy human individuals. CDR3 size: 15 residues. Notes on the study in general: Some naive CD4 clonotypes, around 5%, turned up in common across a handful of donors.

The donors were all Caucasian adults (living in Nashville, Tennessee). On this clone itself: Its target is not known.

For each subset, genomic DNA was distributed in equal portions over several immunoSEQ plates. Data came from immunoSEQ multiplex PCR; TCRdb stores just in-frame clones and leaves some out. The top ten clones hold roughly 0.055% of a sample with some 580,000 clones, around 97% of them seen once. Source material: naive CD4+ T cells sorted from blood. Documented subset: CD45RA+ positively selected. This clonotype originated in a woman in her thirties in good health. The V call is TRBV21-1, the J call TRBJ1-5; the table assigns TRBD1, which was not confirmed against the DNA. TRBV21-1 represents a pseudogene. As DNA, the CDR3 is TGTGCCAGCAGCCTTCGGACAGCCGTGAGACAGCCCCAGCATTTT. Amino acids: CASSLRTAVRQPQHF.